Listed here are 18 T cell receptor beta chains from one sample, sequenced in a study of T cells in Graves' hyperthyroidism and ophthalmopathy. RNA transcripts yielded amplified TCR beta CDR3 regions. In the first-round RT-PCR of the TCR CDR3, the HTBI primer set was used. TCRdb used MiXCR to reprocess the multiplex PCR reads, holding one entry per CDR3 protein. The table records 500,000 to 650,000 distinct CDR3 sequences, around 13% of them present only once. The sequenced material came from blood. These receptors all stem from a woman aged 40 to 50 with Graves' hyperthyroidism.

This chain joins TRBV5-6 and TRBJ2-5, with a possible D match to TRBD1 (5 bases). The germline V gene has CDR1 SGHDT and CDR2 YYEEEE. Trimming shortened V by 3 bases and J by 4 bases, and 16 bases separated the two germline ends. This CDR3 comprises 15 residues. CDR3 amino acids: CASSSASQGRETQYF. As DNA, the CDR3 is TGTGCCAGCAGCTCAGCATCTCAGGGAAGAGAGACCCAGTACTTC.

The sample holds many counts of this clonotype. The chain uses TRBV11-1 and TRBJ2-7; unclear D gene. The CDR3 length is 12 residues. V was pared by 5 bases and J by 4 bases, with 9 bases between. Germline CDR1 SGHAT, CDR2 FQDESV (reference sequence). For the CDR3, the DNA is TGTGCCAGCAGCGAACAGAGTTACGAGCAGTACTTC. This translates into CASSEQSYEQYF.

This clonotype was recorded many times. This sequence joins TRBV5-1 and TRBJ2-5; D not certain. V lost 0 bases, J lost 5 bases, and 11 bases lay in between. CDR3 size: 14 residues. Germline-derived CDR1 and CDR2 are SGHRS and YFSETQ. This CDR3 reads CASSLAAKIETQYF. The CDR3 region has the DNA TGCGCCAGCAGCTTGGCGGCAAAAATCGAGACCCAGTACTTC.

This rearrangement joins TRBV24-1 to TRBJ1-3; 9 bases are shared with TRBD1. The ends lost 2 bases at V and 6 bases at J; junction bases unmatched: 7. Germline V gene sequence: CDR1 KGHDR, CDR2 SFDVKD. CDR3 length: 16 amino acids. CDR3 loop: CATSDSGTGITNTIYF. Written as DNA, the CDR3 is TGTGCCACCAGTGATTCCGGGACAGGGATAACAAACACCATATATTTT.

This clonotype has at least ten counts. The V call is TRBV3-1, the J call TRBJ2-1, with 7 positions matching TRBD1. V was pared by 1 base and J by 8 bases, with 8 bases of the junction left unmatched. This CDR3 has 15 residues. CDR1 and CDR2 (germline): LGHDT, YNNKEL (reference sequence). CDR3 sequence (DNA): TGTGCCAGCAGCCAAGTGGGTGGCAGGGGGTATGAGCAGTTCTTC. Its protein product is CASSQVGGRGYEQFF.

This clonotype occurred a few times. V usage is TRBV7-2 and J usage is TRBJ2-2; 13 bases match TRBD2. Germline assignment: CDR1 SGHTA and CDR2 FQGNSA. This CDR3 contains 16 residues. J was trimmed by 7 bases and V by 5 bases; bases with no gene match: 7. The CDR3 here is CASSRTSGRNGGELFF. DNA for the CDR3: TGTGCCAGCAGCCGGACTAGCGGGAGAAATGGCGGGGAGCTGTTTTTT. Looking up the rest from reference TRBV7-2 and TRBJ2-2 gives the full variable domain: GAGVSQSPSNKVTEKGKDVELRCDPISGHTALYWYRQSLGQGLEFLIYFQGNSAPDKSGLPSDRFSAERTGGSVSTLTIQRTQQEDSAVYLCASSRTSGRNGGELFFGEGSRLTVL.

The CDR3 here is CASSRDRDRGQNEQYF. CDR3 in DNA: TGTGCCAGTAGTCGGGACCGGGACAGGGGGCAGAACGAGCAGTACTTC. This chain joins TRBV19 and TRBJ2-7, with 12 bases fitting TRBD1. This CDR3 contains 16 residues. The J segment lost 5 bases and the V segment lost 5 bases, leaving 10 bases of the junction unmatched. Germline CDR1 is LNHDA and CDR2 is SQIVND (reference sequence).

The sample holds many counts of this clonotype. The DNA of the CDR3 is TGCAGTGCTCAGAGGCAGGGCGAGCAGTACTTC. Translated, it gives CSAQRQGEQYF. The chain is built from TRBV20-1 and TRBJ2-7; a possible D gene is TRBD1 (5 bases). The germline CDR1 and CDR2 sequences are DFQATT and SNEGSKA (reference sequence). Trimming stripped 5 bases from V and 6 bases from J, with 11 bases between. There are 11 residues in the CDR3.

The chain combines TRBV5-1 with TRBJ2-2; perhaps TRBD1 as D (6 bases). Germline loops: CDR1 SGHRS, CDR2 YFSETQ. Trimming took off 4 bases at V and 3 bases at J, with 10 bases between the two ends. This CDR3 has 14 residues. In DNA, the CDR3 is TGCGCCAGCAGCACAGGGACGGACACCGGGGAGCTGTTTTTT. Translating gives CASSTGTDTGELFF.

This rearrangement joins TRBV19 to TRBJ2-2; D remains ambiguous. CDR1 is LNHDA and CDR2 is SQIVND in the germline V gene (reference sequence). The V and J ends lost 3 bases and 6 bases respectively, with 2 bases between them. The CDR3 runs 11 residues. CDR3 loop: CASSISGELFF. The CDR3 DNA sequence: TGTGCCAGTAGTATCTCCGGGGAGCTGTTTTTT.

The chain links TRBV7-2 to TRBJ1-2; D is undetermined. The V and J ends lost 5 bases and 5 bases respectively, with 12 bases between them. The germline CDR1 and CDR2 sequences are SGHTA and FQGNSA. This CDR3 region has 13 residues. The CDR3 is CASSPSSDYGYTF. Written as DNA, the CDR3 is TGTGCCAGCAGCCCTAGCAGTGATTATGGCTACACCTTC.

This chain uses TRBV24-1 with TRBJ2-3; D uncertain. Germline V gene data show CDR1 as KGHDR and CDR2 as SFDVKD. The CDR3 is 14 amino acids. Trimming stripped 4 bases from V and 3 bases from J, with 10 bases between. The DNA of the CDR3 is TGTGCCACCAGTGAGGGCAGAACGACAGATACGCAGTATTTT. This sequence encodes CATSEGRTTDTQYF.

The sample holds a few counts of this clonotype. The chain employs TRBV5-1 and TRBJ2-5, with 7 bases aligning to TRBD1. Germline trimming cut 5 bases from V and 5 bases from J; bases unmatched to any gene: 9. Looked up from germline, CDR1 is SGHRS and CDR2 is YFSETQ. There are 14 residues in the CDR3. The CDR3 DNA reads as TGCGCCAGCAGTCGACAGGGTCCAGGGGAGACCCAGTACTTC. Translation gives CASSRQGPGETQYF.

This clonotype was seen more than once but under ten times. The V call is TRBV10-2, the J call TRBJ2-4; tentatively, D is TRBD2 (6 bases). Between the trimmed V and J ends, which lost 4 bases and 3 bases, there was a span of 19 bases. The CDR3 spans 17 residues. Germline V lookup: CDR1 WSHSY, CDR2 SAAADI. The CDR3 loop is CASSGRGSGINKNIQYF. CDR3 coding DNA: TGCGCCAGCAGTGGACGTGGTAGCGGTATTAACAAAAACATTCAGTACTTC.

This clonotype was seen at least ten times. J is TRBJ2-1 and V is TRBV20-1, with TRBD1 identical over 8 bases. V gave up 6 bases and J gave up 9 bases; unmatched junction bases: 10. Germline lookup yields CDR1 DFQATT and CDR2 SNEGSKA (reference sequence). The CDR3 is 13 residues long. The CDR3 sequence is CSASGTGWAEQFF. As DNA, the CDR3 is TGCAGTGCCTCTGGGACAGGTTGGGCTGAGCAGTTCTTC.

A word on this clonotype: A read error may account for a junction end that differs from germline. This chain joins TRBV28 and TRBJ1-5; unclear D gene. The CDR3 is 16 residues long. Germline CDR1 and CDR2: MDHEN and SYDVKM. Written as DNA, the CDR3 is TGTGCCAGCAGTTTGATGGTTGTGGGGTTAGGGCAGCCCCGGCATTTT. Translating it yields CASSLMVVGLGQPRHF. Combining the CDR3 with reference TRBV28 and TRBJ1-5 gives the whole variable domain DVKVTQSSRYLVKRTGEKVFLECVQDMDHENMFWYRQDPGLGLRLIYFSYDVKMKEKGDIPEGYSVSREKKERFSLILESASTNQTSMYLCASSLMVVGLGQPRHFGDGTRLSIL.

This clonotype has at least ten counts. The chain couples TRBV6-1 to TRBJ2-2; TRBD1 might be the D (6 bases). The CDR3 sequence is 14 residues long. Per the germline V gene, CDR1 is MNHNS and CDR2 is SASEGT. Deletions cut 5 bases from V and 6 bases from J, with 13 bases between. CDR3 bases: TGTGCCAGCAGTTTCCAGCCAGGGGCCGGGGAGCTGTTTTTT. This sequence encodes CASSFQPGAGELFF.

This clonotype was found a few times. CDR3 amino acids: CASSFRGNTIYF. DNA for the CDR3: TGTGCCAGCAGTTTTAGGGGAAACACCATATATTTT. The rearrangement links TRBV28 to TRBJ1-3; D ambiguous. V lost 3 bases to trimming and J lost 4 bases, with 4 bases between them. Germline CDR1 MDHEN, CDR2 SYDVKM. The CDR3 has 12 residues.